This TCR beta chain stems from a study of T cell responses to AZD1222 COVID-19 vaccine. Comment on this clone: No antigen is known for it.

The study's findings and limits: Donors skewed white British and female; clonal diversity was possibly underestimated.

Produced via immunoSEQ multiplex PCR; TCRdb's table is partial and in-frame only. The sample includes about 84,000 clones, about nine tenths seen only once; the top ten take around a tenth. Germline V gene data show CDR1 as MNHEY and CDR2 as SVGAGI. The CDR3 consists of 14 residues. The V end was cut by 2 bases, the J end by 2 bases, with 10 bases between. The source is an adult who received the AZD1222 COVID-19 vaccine. This rearrangement joins TRBV6-5 to TRBJ2-7; D remains unclear. The sequencing used peripheral blood, collected 28 days after the second AZD1222 dose. CDR3 sequence reads: CASSYLPVPYEQYF. The CDR3 DNA sequence: TGTGCCAGCAGTTACCTTCCCGTCCCCTACGAGCAGTACTTC.